Sequencing of this TCR beta chain was carried out in a study of T cell responses to AZD1222 COVID-19 vaccine. Overall study findings and caveats: When two AZD1222 doses had been given, Spike-specific TCR breadth and depth rose.

TCRdb keeps only in-frame clones here, not all; method: immunoSEQ multiplex PCR. The table records about 150,000 clones, 91% of them present only once. For this clone: Its target is not known.

The CDR3 extends over 17 amino acids. Germline V lookup: CDR1 SNHLY, CDR2 FYNNEI. Trimming left V 1 base short and J 4 bases short, with 17 bases between. Here the sequenced sample was peripheral blood, taken 28 days after the second AZD1222 dose. This chain uses TRBV2 with TRBJ1-5; D might be TRBD1 (5 bases). The TCR was taken from an adult who received the AZD1222 COVID-19 vaccine. This CDR3 is CASSEGAALGANQPQHF. Here the CDR3 DNA reads TGTGCCAGCAGTGAAGGAGCGGCGTTAGGGGCGAATCAGCCCCAGCATTTT.